This T cell receptor beta chain is from a study of beta chain features in type 1 diabetes. Turning to the study itself: All samples together contributed approximately 100 million sorted cells for examination. Study observations and caveats: Among type 1 diabetes patients, VDJ junctions had fewer insertions and more deletions.

On this clone: Antigen specificity is unknown.

CDR3 length equals 16 residues. The germline CDR1 and CDR2 sequences are MNHEY and SMNVEV (reference sequence). V lost 0 bases to trimming and J lost 2 bases; unmatched junction nucleotides: 6. Every bit of the isolated RNA underwent reverse transcription, so sequencing read expressed TCRB transcripts. Naive, central memory and regulatory T cell samples averaged roughly 3.6 million immunoSEQ reads each. Profiling relied on immunoSEQ multiplex PCR, and the TCRdb table lists in-frame clones only, not all of them. The table lists about 900,000 clones, 15% to 20% of them singletons. The rearrangement links TRBV27 to TRBJ2-7; 8 nucleotides agree with TRBD2. Sequenced material: naive CD4+ T cells from blood. The TCR was taken from a woman aged 18-29 years in good health. The CDR3 spells CASSLSGGRRPYEQYF. In DNA, the CDR3 is TGTGCCAGCAGTTTATCTGGCGGGAGGAGGCCCTACGAGCAGTACTTC.